This entry lists 18 T cell receptor beta chains sequenced from one sample in a study of a mutant IDH1 vaccine in newly diagnosed glioma. Assay: immunoSEQ multiplex PCR; the TCRdb copy retains only in-frame clones and omits some. The repertoire holds roughly 99,000 clones, with approximately 90% as singletons. Indicated time point: baseline, week 1 (first vaccination visit). Regarding treatment: pre-vaccination baseline after standard-of-care therapy. The source was PBMCs, collected from a glioma patient treated with radiotherapy, temozolomide or both. Receptor source: a woman between 45 and 65 years old with glioma.

This chain connects TRBV30 to TRBJ2-3, with D perhaps matching TRBD1 (6 bases). CDR1 is GTSNPN, CDR2 SVGIG, per germline (reference sequence). V lost 5 bases, J lost 1 base, and 13 bases lay in between. This CDR3 has 14 residues. CDR3 DNA: TGTGCCTGGCAAACAGGGTTGGGCACAGATACGCAGTATTTT. Translated, it gives CAWQTGLGTDTQYF.

The chain has TRBV9 and TRBJ2-1; TRBD2 aligns across 8 bases. CDR3 size: 14 residues. CDR1 and CDR2 from the germline V gene are SGDLS and YYNGEE. V dropped 7 bases and J dropped 4; count of bases not matched to a gene: 7. The CDR3 DNA reads TGTGCCAGCGGTAGGGCGGGGGGATACAATGAGCAGTTCTTC. It translates to CASGRAGGYNEQFF. Drawing the rest from reference TRBV9 and TRBJ2-1, the complete variable domain is DSGVTQTPKHLITATGQRVTLRCSPRSGDLSVYWYQQSLDQGLQFLIQYYNGEERAKGNILERFSAQQFPDLHSELNLSSLELGDSALYFCASGRAGGYNEQFFGPGTRLTVL.

This chain uses TRBV4-1 with TRBJ1-1, with TRBD1 as a possible D gene (5 bases). CDR3 size: 16 residues. CDR1 is MGHRA and CDR2 is YSYEKL in the germline V gene. Trimming cost V 2 bases and J 0 bases, with 13 bases left between them. The DNA of the CDR3 is TGCGCCAGCAGCCAAAAGCAGGGACCTATGAACACTGAAGCTTTCTTT. This encodes CASSQKQGPMNTEAFF.

The chain joins TRBV19 to TRBJ2-5; unclear D gene. Per the germline V gene, CDR1 is LNHDA and CDR2 is SQIVND (reference sequence). Trimming shortened V by 5 bases and J by 5 bases, and 21 bases separated the two germline ends. The length of the CDR3 is 16 residues. The CDR3 nucleotides read TGTGCCAGTAGTTCTTTTGGGCGGATCGGACGGGAGACCCAGTACTTC. It yields the protein CASSSFGRIGRETQYF.

The V gene is TRBV28, the J gene TRBJ2-3; either TRBD1 or TRBD2 may fit D (5 bases each). V was cut by 2 bases and J by 8 bases, with 14 bases left in between. The germline gives CDR1 MDHEN, CDR2 SYDVKM. CDR3 length: 14 amino acids. Here the CDR3 DNA reads TGTGCCAGCAGTTTAACTAGTCCCGGGGCTACGCAGTATTTT. Residues: CASSLTSPGATQYF. The full variable domain, in which reference TRBV28 and TRBJ2-3 provide the parts outside the CDR3, is DVKVTQSSRYLVKRTGEKVFLECVQDMDHENMFWYRQDPGLGLRLIYFSYDVKMKEKGDIPEGYSVSREKKERFSLILESASTNQTSMYLCASSLTSPGATQYFGPGTRLTVL.

The chain uses TRBV27 and TRBJ2-7, with a possible D match to TRBD1 (6 bases). Germline V gives CDR1 MNHEY, CDR2 SMNVEV (reference sequence). The V end was cut by 0 bases, the J end by 2 bases, with 14 bases between. CDR3 length: 16 residues. CDR3 residues: CASSLSYQGRTYEQYF. CDR3 in DNA: TGTGCCAGCAGTTTATCGTATCAGGGGCGGACCTACGAGCAGTACTTC.

V and J are TRBV4-2 and TRBJ1-4; maybe TRBD1 (5 bases). Germline V gene sequence: CDR1 LGHNA, CDR2 YNFKEQ. This CDR3 contains 13 residues. Trimming took 1 base from V and 7 from J, leaving 7 bases between them. The DNA for the CDR3 is TGTGCCAGCAGCCAAGGGCAGGGTGAAAAACTGTTTTTT. Its translation: CASSQGQGEKLFF.

This rearrangement joins TRBV20-1 to TRBJ2-1; D unresolved. Trimming took off 3 bases at V and 9 bases at J, with 6 bases between the two ends. Germline V gene sequence: CDR1 DFQATT, CDR2 SNEGSKA (reference sequence). There are 10 residues in the CDR3. The CDR3: CSARGLEQFF. In DNA, the CDR3 is TGCAGTGCTAGGGGCCTTGAGCAGTTCTTC.

V gene TRBV27 combines with J gene TRBJ2-4, with D tentatively TRBD2 (7 bases). V was cut by 5 bases and J by 0 bases, with 14 bases left in between. Germline V gene sequence: CDR1 MNHEY, CDR2 SMNVEV (reference sequence). This CDR3 is 16 amino acids long. CDR3 coding DNA: TGTGCCAGCAGTGCCCGGGGGGCCCTAGCCAAAAACATTCAGTACTTC. Its protein is CASSARGALAKNIQYF.

This rearrangement joins TRBV15 to TRBJ2-1; D ambiguous. The CDR3 extends over 12 amino acids. In germline, CDR1 is LNHNV, CDR2 YYDKDF (reference sequence). With 0 bases removed from V and 6 bases from J, the gap between germline ends came to 3 bases. CDR3 sequence (DNA): TGTGCCACCAGCAGAGAAGGCAATGAGCAGTTCTTC. Its protein product is CATSREGNEQFF.

The CDR3 sequence is CASSSGTRENQPQHF. DNA for the CDR3: TGTGCCAGCAGCTCAGGGACGAGGGAAAATCAGCCCCAGCATTTT. The rearrangement uses TRBV11-2 and TRBJ1-5; tentative D call: TRBD1 (5 bases). The V end lost 4 bases, the J end lost 4 bases, and 14 bases lay between the germline ends. CDR3 length equals 15 residues. Germline V lookup: CDR1 SGHAT, CDR2 FQNNGV.

The rearrangement joins TRBV19 to TRBJ1-6; D is uncertain. CDR1 LNHDA and CDR2 SQIVND come from the germline V gene (reference sequence). Deletions cut 1 base from V and 10 bases from J, with 14 bases between. This CDR3 has 15 residues. The CDR3 loop reads CASSIGGAASSPLHF. Here the CDR3 DNA reads TGTGCCAGTAGTATAGGCGGAGCCGCGAGCTCACCCCTCCACTTT. Full variable domain (missing parts from reference TRBV19 and TRBJ1-6): DGGITQSPKYLFRKEGQNVTLSCEQNLNHDAMYWYRQDPGQGLRLIYYSQIVNDFQKGDIAEGYSVSREKKESFPLTVTSAQKNPTAFYLCASSIGGAASSPLHFGNGTRLTVT.

The chain is built from TRBV18 and TRBJ2-1, with D possibly matching TRBD2 (6 bases). Per germline, CDR1 KGHSH and CDR2 LQKENI. CDR3 length equals 13 residues. V shed 2 bases and J shed 8 bases, with 10 bases lying between them. The CDR3 DNA reads as TGTGCCAGCTCACCAGGATCGGGGGATGAGCAGTTCTTC. Translation gives CASSPGSGDEQFF.

V and J are TRBV5-4 and TRBJ2-2, with D perhaps matching TRBD2 (6 bases). Germline loops: CDR1 SGHNT, CDR2 YYREEE (reference sequence). CDR3 length: 16 amino acids. With 4 bases removed from V and 0 bases from J, the gap between germline ends came to 13 bases. The CDR3 here is CASSHSGAANTGELFF. DNA for the CDR3: TGTGCCAGCAGCCATAGCGGAGCCGCGAACACCGGGGAGCTGTTTTTT. Based on the CDR3 plus reference TRBV5-4 and TRBJ2-2, the full variable domain is ETGVTQSPTHLIKTRGQQVTLRCSSQSGHNTVSWYQQALGQGPQFIFQYYREEENGRGNFPPRFSGLQFPNYSSELNVNALELDDSALYLCASSHSGAANTGELFFGEGSRLTVL.

The chain has TRBV19 and TRBJ1-5; 9 bases map to TRBD1. This CDR3 spans 15 amino acids. In germline, CDR1 is LNHDA, CDR2 SQIVND (reference sequence). V lost 5 bases to trimming and J lost 2 bases; unmatched junction nucleotides: 4. CDR3 amino acids: CASSSRQGGNQPQHF. In nucleotides, the CDR3 is TGTGCCAGTAGTTCCCGACAGGGGGGCAATCAGCCCCAGCATTTT.

V and J are TRBV29-1 and TRBJ2-7; perhaps TRBD2 as D (5 bases). V dropped 5 bases and J dropped 4 bases, with 12 bases sitting between them. Germline V gene lookup returns CDR1 SQVTM and CDR2 ANQGSEA. This CDR3 has 12 residues. This chain's CDR3 is CSVRARTYEQYF. The DNA of the CDR3 is TGCAGCGTTAGGGCCAGGACTTACGAGCAGTACTTC.

This clone has a count of ten or more. The rearrangement links TRBV7-3 to TRBJ2-2; D gene ambiguous. The CDR3 is made up of 15 amino acids. Germline-derived CDR1 and CDR2 are SGHTA and FQGTGA. V shed 6 bases and J shed 7 bases, with 18 bases lying between them. CDR3 coding DNA: TGTGCCAGCAGTCCGAACCAGGATTTTGTCGGGGAGCTGTTTTTT. Translated: CASSPNQDFVGELFF.

This chain links TRBV11-2 with TRBJ1-1, with D hard to call. CDR1 SGHAT and CDR2 FQNNGV come from the germline V gene. This CDR3 contains 13 residues. The V gene lost 1 base and the J gene lost 1 base, with 4 bases spanning the gap. The CDR3 DNA follows: TGTGCCAGCAGCTTAGGCCGGAACACTGAAGCTTTCTTT. It encodes CASSLGRNTEAFF.